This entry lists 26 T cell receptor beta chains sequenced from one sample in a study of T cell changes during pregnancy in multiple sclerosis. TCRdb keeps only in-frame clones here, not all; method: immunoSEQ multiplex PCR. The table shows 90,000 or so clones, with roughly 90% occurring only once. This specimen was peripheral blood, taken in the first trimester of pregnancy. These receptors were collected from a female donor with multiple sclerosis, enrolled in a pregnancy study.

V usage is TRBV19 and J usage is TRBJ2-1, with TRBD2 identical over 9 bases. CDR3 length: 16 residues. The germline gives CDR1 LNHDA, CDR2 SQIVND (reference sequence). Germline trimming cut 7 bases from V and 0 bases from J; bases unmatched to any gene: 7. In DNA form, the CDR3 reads TGTGCCAGTACTAGAGGACTAGCGAGCTCCTACAATGAGCAGTTCTTC. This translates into CASTRGLASSYNEQFF.

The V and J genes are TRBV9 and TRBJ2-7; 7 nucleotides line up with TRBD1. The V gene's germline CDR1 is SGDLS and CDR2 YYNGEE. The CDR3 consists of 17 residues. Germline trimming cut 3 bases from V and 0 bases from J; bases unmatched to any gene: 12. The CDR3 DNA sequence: TGTGCCAGCAGCGGATCACACTCCGGGACAGCCTCCTACGAGCAGTACTTC. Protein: CASSGSHSGTASYEQYF.

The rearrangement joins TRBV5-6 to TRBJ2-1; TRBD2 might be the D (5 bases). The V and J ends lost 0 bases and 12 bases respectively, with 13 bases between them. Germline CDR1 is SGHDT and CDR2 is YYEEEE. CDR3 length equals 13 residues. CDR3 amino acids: CASSLAASEGQFF. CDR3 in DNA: TGTGCCAGCAGCTTGGCGGCGTCTGAGGGGCAGTTCTTC.

CDR3 nucleotides: TGTGCCAGCAGCCACCCGGGGGAGACCCAGTACTTC. It is translated as CASSHPGETQYF. The gene calls are TRBV7-9 and TRBJ2-5; perhaps TRBD2 as D (5 bases). The V and J ends lost 5 bases and 5 bases respectively, with 9 bases between them. The CDR3 is 12 amino acids. CDR1 SEHNR and CDR2 FQNEAQ come from the germline V gene (reference sequence).

The DNA for the CDR3 is TGTGCCAGTAGTTTCGATTTCGGGACTGAAGCTTTCTTT. Protein product: CASSFDFGTEAFF. The chain couples TRBV19 to TRBJ1-1; no definite D call. Germline CDR1 reads LNHDA; CDR2 reads SQIVND (reference sequence). The CDR3 extends over 13 amino acids. V was shortened by 5 bases and J by 5 bases, with 12 bases between the two germline ends.

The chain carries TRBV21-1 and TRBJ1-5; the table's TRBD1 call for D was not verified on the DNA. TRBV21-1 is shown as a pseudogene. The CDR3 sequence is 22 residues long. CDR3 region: CASSNQDRVGESGICSNQPQHF. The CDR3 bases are TGTGCCAGCAGCAACCAAGACAGGGTAGGGGAGTCAGGGATATGCAGCAATCAGCCCCAGCATTTT.

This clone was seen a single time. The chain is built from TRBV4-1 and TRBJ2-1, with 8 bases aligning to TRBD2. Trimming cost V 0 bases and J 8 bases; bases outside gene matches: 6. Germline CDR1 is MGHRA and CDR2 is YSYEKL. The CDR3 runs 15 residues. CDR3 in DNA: TGCGCCAGCAGCCAAGAAAGTCTAGCGGGCGATGAGCAGTTCTTC. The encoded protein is CASSQESLAGDEQFF.

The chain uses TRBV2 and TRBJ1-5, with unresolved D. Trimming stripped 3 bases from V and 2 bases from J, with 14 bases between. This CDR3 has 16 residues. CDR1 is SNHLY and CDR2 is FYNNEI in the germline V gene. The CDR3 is CASSDIRGYGNQPQHF. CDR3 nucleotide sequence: TGTGCCAGCAGTGATATCAGAGGGTACGGCAATCAGCCCCAGCATTTT. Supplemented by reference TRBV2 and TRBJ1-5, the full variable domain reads EPEVTQTPSHQVTQMGQEVILRCVPISNHLYFYWYRQILGQKVEFLVSFYNNEISEKSEIFDDQFSVERPDGSNFTLKIRSTKLEDSAMYFCASSDIRGYGNQPQHFGDGTRLSIL.

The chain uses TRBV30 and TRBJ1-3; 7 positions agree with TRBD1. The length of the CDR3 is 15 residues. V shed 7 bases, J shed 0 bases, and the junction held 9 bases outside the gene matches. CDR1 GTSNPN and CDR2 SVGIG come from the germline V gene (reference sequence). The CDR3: CAYKTGPRSGNTIYF. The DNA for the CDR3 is TGTGCCTACAAGACAGGGCCCCGCTCTGGAAACACCATATATTTT.

The CDR3 nucleotides are TGTGCCAGCAGCTTGACAGGGGGTGGGACAGATACGCAGTATTTT. This translates into CASSLTGGGTDTQYF. V usage is TRBV5-4 and J usage is TRBJ2-3, with 8 bases that match TRBD1. This CDR3 is 15 amino acids long. The ends lost 1 base at V and 3 bases at J; junction bases unmatched: 4. Germline CDR1 and CDR2: SGHNT and YYREEE (reference sequence).

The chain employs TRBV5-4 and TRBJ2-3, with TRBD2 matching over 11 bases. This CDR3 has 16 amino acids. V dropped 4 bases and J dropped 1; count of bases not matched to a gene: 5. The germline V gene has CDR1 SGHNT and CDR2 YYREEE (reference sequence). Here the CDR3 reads CASSEQGLAGTDTQYF. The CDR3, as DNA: TGTGCCAGCAGCGAGCAGGGACTAGCGGGCACAGATACGCAGTATTTT.

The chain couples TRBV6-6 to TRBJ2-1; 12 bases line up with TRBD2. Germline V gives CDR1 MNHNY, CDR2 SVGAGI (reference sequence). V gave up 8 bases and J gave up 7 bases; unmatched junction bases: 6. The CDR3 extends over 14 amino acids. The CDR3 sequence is CASDTLAGGNEQFF. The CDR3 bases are TGTGCCAGCGATACTCTAGCGGGAGGGAATGAGCAGTTCTTC.

DNA of the CDR3: TGTGCCAGCAGTGAAGGCAGGGGCAATCAGCCCCAGCATTTT. This translates into CASSEGRGNQPQHF. This chain uses TRBV2 with TRBJ1-5, with D perhaps TRBD1 (5 bases). Germline CDR1 is SNHLY and CDR2 is FYNNEI. V was cut by 1 base and J by 2 bases, with 6 bases left in between. This CDR3 has 14 amino acids.

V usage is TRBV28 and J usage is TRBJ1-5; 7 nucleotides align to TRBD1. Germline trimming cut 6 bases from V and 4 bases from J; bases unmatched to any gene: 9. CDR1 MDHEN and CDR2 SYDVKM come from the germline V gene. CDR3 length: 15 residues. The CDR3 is CASSVQGRRNQPQHF. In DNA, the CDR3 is TGTGCCAGCAGCGTACAGGGGAGGCGGAATCAGCCCCAGCATTTT. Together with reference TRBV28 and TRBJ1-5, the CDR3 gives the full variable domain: DVKVTQSSRYLVKRTGEKVFLECVQDMDHENMFWYRQDPGLGLRLIYFSYDVKMKEKGDIPEGYSVSREKKERFSLILESASTNQTSMYLCASSVQGRRNQPQHFGDGTRLSIL.

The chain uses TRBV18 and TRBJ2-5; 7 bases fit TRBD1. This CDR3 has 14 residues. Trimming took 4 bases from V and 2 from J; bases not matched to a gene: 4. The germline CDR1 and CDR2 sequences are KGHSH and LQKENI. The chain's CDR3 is CASSLHRGQETQYF. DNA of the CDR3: TGTGCCAGCTCACTCCACAGGGGACAAGAGACCCAGTACTTC.

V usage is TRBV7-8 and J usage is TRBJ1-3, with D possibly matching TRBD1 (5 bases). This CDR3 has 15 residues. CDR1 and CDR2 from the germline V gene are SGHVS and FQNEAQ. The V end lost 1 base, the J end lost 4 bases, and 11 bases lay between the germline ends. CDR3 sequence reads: CASSLGPGPGNTIYF. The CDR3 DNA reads TGTGCCAGCAGCTTAGGCCCAGGGCCCGGAAACACCATATATTTT.

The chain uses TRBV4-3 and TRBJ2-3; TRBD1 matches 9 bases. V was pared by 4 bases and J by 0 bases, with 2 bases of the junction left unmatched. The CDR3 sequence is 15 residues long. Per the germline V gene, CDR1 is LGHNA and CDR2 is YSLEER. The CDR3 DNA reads TGCGCCAGCAGCCTGGGACAGGGTAGCACAGATACGCAGTATTTT. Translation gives CASSLGQGSTDTQYF.

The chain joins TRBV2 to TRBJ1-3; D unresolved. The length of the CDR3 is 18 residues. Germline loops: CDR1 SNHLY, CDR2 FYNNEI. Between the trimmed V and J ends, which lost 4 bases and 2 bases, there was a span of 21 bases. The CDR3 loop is CASSAVFGSTGAGNTIYF. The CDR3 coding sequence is TGTGCCAGCAGTGCAGTTTTCGGATCAACCGGGGCTGGAAACACCATATATTTT.

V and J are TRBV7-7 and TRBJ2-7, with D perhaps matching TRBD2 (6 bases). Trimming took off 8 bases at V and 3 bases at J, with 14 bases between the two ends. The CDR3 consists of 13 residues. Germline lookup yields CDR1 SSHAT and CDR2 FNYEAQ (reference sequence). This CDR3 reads CASRGIRHYEQYF. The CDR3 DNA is TGTGCCAGCCGGGGGATTCGCCACTACGAGCAGTACTTC.

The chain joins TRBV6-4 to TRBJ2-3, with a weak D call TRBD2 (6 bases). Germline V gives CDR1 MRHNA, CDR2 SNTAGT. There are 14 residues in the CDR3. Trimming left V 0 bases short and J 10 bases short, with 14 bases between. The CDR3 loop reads CASSDSRRGHAQYF. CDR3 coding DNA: TGTGCCAGCAGTGACTCGAGGCGGGGCCATGCGCAGTATTTT.

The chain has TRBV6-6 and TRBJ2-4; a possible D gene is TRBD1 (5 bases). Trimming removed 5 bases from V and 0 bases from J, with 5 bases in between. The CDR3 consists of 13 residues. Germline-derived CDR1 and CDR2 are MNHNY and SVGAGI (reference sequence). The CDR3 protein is CASSDRAKNIQYF. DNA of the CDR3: TGTGCCAGCAGTGACAGAGCCAAAAACATTCAGTACTTC.

CDR3 nucleotide sequence: TGTGCCAGCGCCGGAGGCGGGTCAAACTATGGCTACACCTTC. Translating gives CASAGGGSNYGYTF. The rearrangement uses TRBV6-6 and TRBJ1-2, with D uncertain. Germline values: CDR1 MNHNY, CDR2 SVGAGI (reference sequence). The CDR3 spans 14 residues. V was shortened by 8 bases and J by 2 bases, with 15 bases between the two germline ends.

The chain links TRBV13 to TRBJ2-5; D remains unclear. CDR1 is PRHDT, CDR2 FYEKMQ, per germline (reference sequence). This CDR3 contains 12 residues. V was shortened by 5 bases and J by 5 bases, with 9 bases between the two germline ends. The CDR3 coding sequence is TGTGCCAGCAGCCCAGGCCTGGAGACCCAGTACTTC. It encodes CASSPGLETQYF. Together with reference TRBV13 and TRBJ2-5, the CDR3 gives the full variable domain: AAGVIQSPRHLIKEKRETATLKCYPIPRHDTVYWYQQGPGQDPQFLISFYEKMQSDKGSIPDRFSAQQFSDYHSELNMSSLELGDSALYFCASSPGLETQYFGPGTRLLVL.

The DNA of the CDR3 is TGTGCCAGCAGCTTAGAACTAAACACTGAAGCTTTCTTT. This gives the protein CASSLELNTEAFF. This sequence joins TRBV7-2 and TRBJ1-1; unclear D gene. The V gene's germline CDR1 is SGHTA and CDR2 FQGNSA. V was cut by 1 base and J by 2 bases, with 5 bases left in between. This CDR3 has 13 residues.

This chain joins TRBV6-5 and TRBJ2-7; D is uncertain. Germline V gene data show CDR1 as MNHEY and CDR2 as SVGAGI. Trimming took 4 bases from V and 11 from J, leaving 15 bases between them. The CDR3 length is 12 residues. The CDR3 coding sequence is TGTGCCAGCAGTTCGCCTACCTTTATTGAGTACTTC. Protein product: CASSSPTFIEYF.

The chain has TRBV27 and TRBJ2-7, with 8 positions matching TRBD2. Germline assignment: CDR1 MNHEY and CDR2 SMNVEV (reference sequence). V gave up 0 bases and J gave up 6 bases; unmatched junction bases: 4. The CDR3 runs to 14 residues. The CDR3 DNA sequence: TGTGCCAGCAGTTTATCGCGGCTAGCGGGCGAGCAGTACTTC. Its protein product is CASSLSRLAGEQYF.